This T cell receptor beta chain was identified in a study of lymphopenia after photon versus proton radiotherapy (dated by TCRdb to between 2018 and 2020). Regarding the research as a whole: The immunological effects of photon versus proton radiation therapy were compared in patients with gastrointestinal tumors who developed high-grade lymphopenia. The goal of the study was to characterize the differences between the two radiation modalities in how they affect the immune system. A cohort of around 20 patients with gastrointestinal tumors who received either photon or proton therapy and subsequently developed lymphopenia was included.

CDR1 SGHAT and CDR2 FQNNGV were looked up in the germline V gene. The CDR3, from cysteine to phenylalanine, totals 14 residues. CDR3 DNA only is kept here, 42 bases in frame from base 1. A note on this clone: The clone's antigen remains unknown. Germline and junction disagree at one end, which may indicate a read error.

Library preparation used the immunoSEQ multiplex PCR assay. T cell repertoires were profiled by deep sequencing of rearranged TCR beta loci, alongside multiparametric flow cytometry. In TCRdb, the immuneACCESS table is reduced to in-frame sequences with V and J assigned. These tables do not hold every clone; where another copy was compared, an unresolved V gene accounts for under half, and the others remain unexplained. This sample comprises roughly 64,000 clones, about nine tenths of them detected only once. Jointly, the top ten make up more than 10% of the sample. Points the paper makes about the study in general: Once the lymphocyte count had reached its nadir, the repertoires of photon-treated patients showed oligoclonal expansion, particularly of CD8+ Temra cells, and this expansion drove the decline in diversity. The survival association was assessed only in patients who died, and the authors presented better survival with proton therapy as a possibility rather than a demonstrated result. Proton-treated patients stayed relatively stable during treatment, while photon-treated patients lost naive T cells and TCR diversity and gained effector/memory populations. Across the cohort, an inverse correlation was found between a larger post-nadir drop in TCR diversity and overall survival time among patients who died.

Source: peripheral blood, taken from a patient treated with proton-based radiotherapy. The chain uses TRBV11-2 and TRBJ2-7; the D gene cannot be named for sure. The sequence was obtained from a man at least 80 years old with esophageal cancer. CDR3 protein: CASSLDLSLDERYF. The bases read TGTGCCAGCAGCTTAGATCTTAGCCTGGACGAGCGGTACTTC.